These 7 T cell receptor beta chains share one sample of origin, sequenced in a study of T cell repertoires in cytomegalovirus infection. These receptors have no known antigen. Via MiXCR, TCRdb re-called the reads, giving one row per CDR3 protein. The table has about 830,000 distinct CDR3 sequences, approximately 32% seen once; the top ten hold around 12%. The sample consisted of cultured CD8+ T cells from PBMCs, taken from culture after CMV antigen stimulation. Receptors were obtained from a human donor in good health (CMV status not recorded). Some clones in this sample may be carry-over from other donors' samples.

This clonotype was seen more than once but under ten times. This chain joins TRBV5-1 and TRBJ2-5; 13 nucleotides align to TRBD2. The germline V gene has CDR1 SGHRS and CDR2 YFSETQ. J lost 0 bases, V lost 4 bases, and 9 bases had no gene match. This CDR3 has 18 amino acids. This CDR3 is CASSILGLAGAYQETQYF. The CDR3 DNA reads as TGCGCCAGCAGCATATTAGGACTAGCGGGGGCTTACCAAGAGACCCAGTACTTC.

The rearrangement uses TRBV13 and TRBJ2-7, with D perhaps being TRBD1 or TRBD2 (5 bases each). Per the germline V gene, CDR1 is PRHDT and CDR2 is FYEKMQ (reference sequence). Between the trimmed V and J ends, which lost 6 bases and 5 bases, there was a span of 11 bases. This CDR3 region has 12 residues. The CDR3 loop reads CASRGMGDEQYF. For the CDR3, the DNA is TGTGCCAGCAGAGGTATGGGGGACGAGCAGTACTTC.

This chain joins TRBV2 and TRBJ1-1; D is unresolved. Between the trimmed V and J ends, which lost 2 bases and 5 bases, there was a span of 6 bases. Germline V lookup: CDR1 SNHLY, CDR2 FYNNEI. This CDR3 is 12 amino acids long. The CDR3 sequence: CASSEIGTEAFF. In DNA, the CDR3 is TGTGCCAGCAGTGAAATTGGGACTGAAGCTTTCTTT.

The chain combines TRBV29-1 with TRBJ2-2; D remains unclear. This CDR3 is built from 14 residues. With 4 bases removed from V and 3 bases from J, the gap between germline ends came to 12 bases. Germline values: CDR1 SQVTM, CDR2 ANQGSEA. The CDR3 loop reads CSVVTTTYTGELFF. CDR3 DNA sequence: TGCAGCGTTGTAACCACCACTTACACCGGGGAGCTGTTTTTT.

This clonotype was observed a few times. The V call is TRBV19, the J call TRBJ1-2, with TRBD1 identical over 7 bases. The CDR3 has 17 amino acids. The germline CDR1 and CDR2 sequences are LNHDA and SQIVND (reference sequence). V dropped 1 base and J dropped 3; count of bases not matched to a gene: 11. The CDR3 reads CASSIVAFSGTDYGYTF. Written as DNA, the CDR3 is TGTGCCAGTAGTATAGTGGCGTTCTCCGGGACAGACTATGGCTACACCTTC.

This clonotype was counted a few times. The chain combines TRBV19 with TRBJ2-7; the match to TRBD2 covers 11 bases. Germline V CDR1 and CDR2: LNHDA, SQIVND (reference sequence). V lost 5 bases and J lost 2; bases outside the gene matches: 5. This CDR3 spans 15 amino acids. CDR3 sequence (DNA): TGTGCCAGTAGTTTTGGGACTAGCGGAACCTACGAGCAGTACTTC. Its translation is CASSFGTSGTYEQYF.

The V gene is TRBV19, the J gene TRBJ2-3; 7 bases agree with TRBD2. The CDR3 extends over 13 amino acids. V gave up 4 bases and J gave up 5 bases; unmatched junction bases: 3. The germline CDR1 and CDR2 sequences are LNHDA and SQIVND (reference sequence). Here the CDR3 reads CASSSGGKDTQYF. The CDR3 bases are TGTGCCAGTAGTAGCGGGGGTAAAGATACGCAGTATTTT.